The 17 T cell receptor beta chains given below trace back to one sample, sequenced in a study of T cell repertoires in cytomegalovirus infection. No antigen is known for these receptors. TCRdb reprocessed the reads with MiXCR, giving one entry per CDR3 protein. The sample gives 830,000 or so distinct CDR3 sequences, approximately 32% of which show up once; under 15% is in the top ten. The input for sequencing was cultured CD8+ T cells from PBMCs, taken from culture after CMV antigen stimulation. These receptors were collected from a human donor in good health (CMV status not recorded). Some clones in this sample may be carry-over from other donors' samples.

About this clonotype itself: The CDR3 does not end in the conserved phenylalanine or tryptophan, so this is likely a read error. This chain uses TRBV20-1 with TRBJ2-1; D is ambiguous. Trimming took off 1 base at V and 7 bases at J, with 5 bases between the two ends. In germline, CDR1 is DFQATT, CDR2 SNEGSKA (reference sequence). The CDR3 length is 11 residues. CDR3 region: CSARGGNEQFR. The CDR3 nucleotides are TGCAGTGCTAGAGGTGGGAATGAGCAGTTCCGC.

The DNA for the CDR3 is TGTGCCAGCAGACCGGGACAGGGGAGAGGTAGAGATAACACTGAAGCTTTCTTT. Its protein is CASRPGQGRGRDNTEAFF. This sequence joins TRBV6-4 and TRBJ1-1, with 10 bases fitting TRBD1. CDR3 size: 18 residues. Per germline, CDR1 MRHNA and CDR2 SNTAGT. Losses at the gene ends were 6 bases for V and 2 bases for J; bases not matched to a gene: 15.

This chain joins TRBV4-3 and TRBJ2-2, with 9 positions matching TRBD2. This CDR3 is 18 amino acids long. The V gene's germline CDR1 is LGHNA and CDR2 YSLEER. The J segment lost 3 bases and the V segment lost 0 bases, leaving 8 bases of the junction unmatched. The CDR3 loop reads CASSQEWSGGSYTGELFF. The CDR3 DNA reads TGCGCCAGCAGCCAAGAATGGAGCGGGGGGTCCTACACCGGGGAGCTGTTTTTT.

This clonotype was picked up a small number of times. The genes are TRBV19 and TRBJ1-1, with D uncertain. Trimming took 5 bases from V and 0 from J, leaving 13 bases between them. Germline-derived CDR1 and CDR2 are LNHDA and SQIVND (reference sequence). The CDR3 covers 15 residues. CDR3 in DNA: TGTGCCAGTAGTTATGTAGGCAGTTTGAACACTGAAGCTTTCTTT. Translating gives CASSYVGSLNTEAFF.

The rearrangement links TRBV7-9 to TRBJ2-7; D possibly corresponds to TRBD2 (5 bases). This CDR3 has 15 amino acids. Trimming removed 5 bases from V and 0 bases from J, with 14 bases in between. Per germline, CDR1 SEHNR and CDR2 FQNEAQ (reference sequence). Written as DNA, the CDR3 is TGTGCCAGCAGCACATTACGGGCGGGCTCCTACGAGCAGTACTTC. This encodes CASSTLRAGSYEQYF.

Written as DNA, the CDR3 is TGTGCCAGCAGCGAGACGTTAGGGGAGCAGTTCTTC. This gives the protein CASSETLGEQFF. This chain joins TRBV5-6 and TRBJ2-1; the D is unclear. Trimming shortened V by 4 bases and J by 10 bases, and 12 bases separated the two germline ends. Germline loops: CDR1 SGHDT, CDR2 YYEEEE. CDR3 length: 12 amino acids.

V usage is TRBV6-6 and J usage is TRBJ1-2, with a possible D match to TRBD1 (5 bases). V was cut by 2 bases and J by 2 bases, with 9 bases left in between. The CDR3 has 14 residues. Germline assignment: CDR1 MNHNY and CDR2 SVGAGI (reference sequence). CDR3 in DNA: TGTGCCAGCAGTTACGCCAGGGTAAACTATGGCTACACCTTC. Translation: CASSYARVNYGYTF.

The chain carries TRBV27 and TRBJ1-6, with D possibly matching TRBD1 (5 bases). The length of the CDR3 is 17 residues. Germline assignment: CDR1 MNHEY and CDR2 SMNVEV (reference sequence). Trimming pared 2 bases from V and 9 bases from J, leaving 20 bases between. DNA for the CDR3: TGTGCCAGCAGTTTAGTAGTACGGGACCGGGAACGTTCACCCCTCCACTTT. It is translated as CASSLVVRDRERSPLHF.

The V and J genes are TRBV9 and TRBJ2-5, with 7 bases lining up with TRBD1. Germline V gene lookup returns CDR1 SGDLS and CDR2 YYNGEE. The trim removed 3 bases at V and 6 bases at J, leaving 14 bases unmatched. The CDR3 is made up of 16 amino acids. CDR3 in DNA: TGTGCCAGCAGCGCAGTCCGGGACAGCCCTGCGAAGACCCAGTACTTC. This gives the protein CASSAVRDSPAKTQYF.

The chain is built from TRBV27 and TRBJ2-3, with D possibly being TRBD1 (6 bases). The CDR3 is 16 amino acids. Germline V lookup: CDR1 MNHEY, CDR2 SMNVEV (reference sequence). The V and J ends lost 3 bases and 2 bases respectively, with 15 bases between them. The CDR3 DNA sequence: TGTGCCAGCAGTTTGACCGGACAGCGATTCACAGATACGCAGTATTTT. This translates into CASSLTGQRFTDTQYF.

The genes are TRBV4-1 and TRBJ1-1; a weak D match, TRBD1 (6 bases). Trimming cost V 3 bases and J 4 bases, with 15 bases left between them. The CDR3 sequence is 15 residues long. Germline values: CDR1 MGHRA, CDR2 YSYEKL. The chain's CDR3 is CASSQLTGLATEAFF. The CDR3 DNA reads as TGCGCCAGCAGCCAGCTGACAGGCCTGGCCACTGAAGCTTTCTTT.

This clonotype showed up just a few times. The V call is TRBV4-3, the J call TRBJ1-2, with 8 bases matching TRBD1. Germline V gives CDR1 LGHNA, CDR2 YSLEER. This CDR3 is 15 amino acids long. V lost 0 bases, J lost 5 bases, and 5 bases stayed unmatched. CDR3 in DNA: TGCGCCAGCAGCCAAGATCTAGGGACAGGTTATGGCTACACCTTC. The encoded protein is CASSQDLGTGYGYTF.

This clonotype came up a few times. Sequence at one end of the junction differs from germline and may be a read error. This sequence joins TRBV9 and TRBJ1-2; D is undetermined. Per germline, CDR1 SGDLS and CDR2 YYNGEE. The CDR3 spans 13 residues. The CDR3 is CASSVEVNDGYTF. Here the CDR3 DNA reads TGTGCCAGCAGCGTAGAAGTTAACGATGGCTACACCTTC.

To note about this clonotype: Germline and junction disagree at one end, which may indicate a read error. This sequence joins TRBV6-6 and TRBJ1-6; 9 bases fit TRBD1. This CDR3 comprises 18 residues. Germline-derived CDR1 and CDR2 are MNHNY and SVGAGI (reference sequence). The CDR3: CASSYGNRGPNYDSPLHF. In DNA, the CDR3 is TGTGCCAGCAGTTACGGTAACAGGGGGCCGAACTATGATTCACCCCTCCACTTT.

This chain uses TRBV5-5 with TRBJ1-1; D unresolved. The CDR3 contains 17 residues. Germline CDR1 is SGHKS and CDR2 is YYEKEE (reference sequence). The ends were cut back, 4 bases at V and 4 bases at J, with 23 bases in the middle. CDR3 sequence (DNA): TGTGCCAGCAGCAATTCCCCTTGGCCCCGGACTGGCACTGAAGCTTTCTTT. Protein sequence: CASSNSPWPRTGTEAFF.

V and J are TRBV7-9 and TRBJ1-6, with 7 bases aligning to TRBD1. In germline, CDR1 is SEHNR, CDR2 FQNEAQ (reference sequence). CDR3 length: 15 amino acids. After removal of 3 bases from V and 4 bases from J, the junction contained 3 bases not matched to a gene. CDR3: CASSFPGQYNSPLHF. The CDR3 nucleotides are TGTGCCAGCAGCTTCCCGGGACAGTATAATTCACCCCTCCACTTT.

This clonotype was detected many times. The chain combines TRBV7-6 with TRBJ2-5; 10 bases are a match to TRBD1. Unmatched junction bases numbered 12, after V lost 0 bases and J lost 5 bases. This CDR3 is built from 18 residues. Germline V gene sequence: CDR1 SGHVS, CDR2 FNYEAQ. The CDR3 sequence: CASSLAPVRQGARETQYF. DNA of the CDR3: TGTGCCAGCAGCTTAGCGCCTGTGAGACAGGGGGCCCGGGAGACCCAGTACTTC.